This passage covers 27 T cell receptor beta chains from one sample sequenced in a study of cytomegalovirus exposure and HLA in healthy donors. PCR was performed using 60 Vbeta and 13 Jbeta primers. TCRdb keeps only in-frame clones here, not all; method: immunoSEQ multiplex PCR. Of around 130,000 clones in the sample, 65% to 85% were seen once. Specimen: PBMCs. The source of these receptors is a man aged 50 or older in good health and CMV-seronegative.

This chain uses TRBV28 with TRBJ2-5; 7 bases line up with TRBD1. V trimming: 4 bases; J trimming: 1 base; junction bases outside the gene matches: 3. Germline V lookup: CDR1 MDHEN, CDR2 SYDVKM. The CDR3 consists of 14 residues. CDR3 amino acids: CASSSGQSQETQYF. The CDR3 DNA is TGTGCCAGCAGTTCGGGACAGTCCCAAGAGACCCAGTACTTC.

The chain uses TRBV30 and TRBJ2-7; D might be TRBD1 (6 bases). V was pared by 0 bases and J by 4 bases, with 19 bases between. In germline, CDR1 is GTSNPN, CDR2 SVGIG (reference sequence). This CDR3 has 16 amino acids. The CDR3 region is CAWSVLKGQTLYEQYF. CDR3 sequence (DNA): TGTGCCTGGAGTGTACTTAAAGGACAGACCCTTTACGAGCAGTACTTC.

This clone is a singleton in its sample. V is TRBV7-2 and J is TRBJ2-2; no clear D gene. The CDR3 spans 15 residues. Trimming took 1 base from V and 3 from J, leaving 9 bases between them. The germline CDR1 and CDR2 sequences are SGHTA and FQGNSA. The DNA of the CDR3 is TGTGCCAGCAGCTTAGAGAGACTGGACACCGGGGAGCTGTTTTTT. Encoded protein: CASSLERLDTGELFF.

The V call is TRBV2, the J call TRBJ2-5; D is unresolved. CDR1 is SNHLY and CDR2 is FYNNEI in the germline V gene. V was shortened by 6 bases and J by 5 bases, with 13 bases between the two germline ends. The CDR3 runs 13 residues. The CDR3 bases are TGTGCCAGCAGCGACCTAGGTGGGGAGACCCAGTACTTC. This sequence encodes CASSDLGGETQYF.

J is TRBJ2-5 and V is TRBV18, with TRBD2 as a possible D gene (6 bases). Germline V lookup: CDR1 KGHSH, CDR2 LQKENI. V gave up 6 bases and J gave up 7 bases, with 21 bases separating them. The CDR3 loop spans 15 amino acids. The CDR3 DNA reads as TGTGCCAGCTCCCGCGGCACTAGCCAGTCGTGGACCCAGTACTTC. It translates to CASSRGTSQSWTQYF.

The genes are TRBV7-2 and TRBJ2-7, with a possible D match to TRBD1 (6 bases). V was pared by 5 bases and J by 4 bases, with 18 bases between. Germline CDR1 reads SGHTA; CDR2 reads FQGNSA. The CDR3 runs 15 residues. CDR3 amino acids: CASSPGLGQYYEQYF. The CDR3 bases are TGTGCCAGCAGCCCCGGGTTAGGACAGTATTACGAGCAGTACTTC.

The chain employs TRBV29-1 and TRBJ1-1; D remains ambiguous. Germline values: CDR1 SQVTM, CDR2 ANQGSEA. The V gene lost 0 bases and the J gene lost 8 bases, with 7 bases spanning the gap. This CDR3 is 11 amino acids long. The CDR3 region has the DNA TGCAGCGTTGAAGACTTGGGCGAAGCTTTCTTT. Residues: CSVEDLGEAFF.

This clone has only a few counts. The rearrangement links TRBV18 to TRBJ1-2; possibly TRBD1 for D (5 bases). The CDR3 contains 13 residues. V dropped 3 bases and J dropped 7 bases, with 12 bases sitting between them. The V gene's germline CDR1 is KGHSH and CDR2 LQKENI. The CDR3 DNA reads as TGTGCCAGCTCACCCCTTCAGGGATCTGGCTACACCTTC. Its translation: CASSPLQGSGYTF.

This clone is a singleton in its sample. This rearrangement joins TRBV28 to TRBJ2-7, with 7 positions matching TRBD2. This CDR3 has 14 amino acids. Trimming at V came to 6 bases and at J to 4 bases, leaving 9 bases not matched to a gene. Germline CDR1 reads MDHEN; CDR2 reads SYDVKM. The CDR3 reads CASRVGGSRYEQYF. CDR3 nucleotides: TGTGCCAGCAGGGTCGGGGGGAGTAGGTACGAGCAGTACTTC. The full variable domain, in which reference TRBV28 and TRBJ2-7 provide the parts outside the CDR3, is DVKVTQSSRYLVKRTGEKVFLECVQDMDHENMFWYRQDPGLGLRLIYFSYDVKMKEKGDIPEGYSVSREKKERFSLILESASTNQTSMYLCASRVGGSRYEQYFGPGTRLTVT.

This chain's CDR3 is CASSRRSGQGVKEQYF. CDR3 bases: TGTGCCAGCAGCCGACGATCGGGACAGGGGGTTAAAGAGCAGTACTTC. The rearrangement links TRBV7-8 to TRBJ2-7; the match to TRBD1 covers 11 bases. Germline V gene lookup returns CDR1 SGHVS and CDR2 FQNEAQ. Germline trimming cut 5 bases from V and 7 bases from J; bases unmatched to any gene: 13. The CDR3 is made up of 16 amino acids.

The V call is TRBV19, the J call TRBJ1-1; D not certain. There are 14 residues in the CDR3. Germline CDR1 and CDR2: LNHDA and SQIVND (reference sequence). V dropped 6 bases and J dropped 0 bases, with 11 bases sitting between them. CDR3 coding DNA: TGTGCCAGTAGAAATCACCGGGTGAACACTGAAGCTTTCTTT. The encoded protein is CASRNHRVNTEAFF.

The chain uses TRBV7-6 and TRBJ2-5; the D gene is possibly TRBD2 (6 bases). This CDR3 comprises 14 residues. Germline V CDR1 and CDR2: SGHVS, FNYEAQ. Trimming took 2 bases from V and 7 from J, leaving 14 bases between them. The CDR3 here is CASSLSVSGGTQYF. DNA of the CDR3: TGTGCCAGCAGCTTATCGGTTAGCGGCGGGACCCAGTACTTC.

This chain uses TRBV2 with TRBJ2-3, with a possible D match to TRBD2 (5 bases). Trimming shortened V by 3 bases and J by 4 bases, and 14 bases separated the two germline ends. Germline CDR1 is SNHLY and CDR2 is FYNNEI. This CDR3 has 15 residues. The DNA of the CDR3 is TGTGCCAGCAGTGACGAGTCTAGCCTCGCAGATACGCAGTATTTT. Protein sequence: CASSDESSLADTQYF.

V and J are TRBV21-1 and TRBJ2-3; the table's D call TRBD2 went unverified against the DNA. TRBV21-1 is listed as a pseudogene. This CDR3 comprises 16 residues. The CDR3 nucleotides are TGTGCCAGCAGCAAGAGGACTAGCGGACACACAGATACGCAGTATTTT. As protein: CASSKRTSGHTDTQYF.

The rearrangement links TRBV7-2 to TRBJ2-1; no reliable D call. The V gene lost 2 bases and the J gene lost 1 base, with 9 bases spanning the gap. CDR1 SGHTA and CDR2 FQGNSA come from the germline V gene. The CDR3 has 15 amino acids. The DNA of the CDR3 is TGTGCCAGCAGCTTATTCCCTTTTTCCTACAATGAGCAGTTCTTC. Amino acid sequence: CASSLFPFSYNEQFF. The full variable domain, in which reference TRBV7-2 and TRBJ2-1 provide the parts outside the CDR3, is GAGVSQSPSNKVTEKGKDVELRCDPISGHTALYWYRQSLGQGLEFLIYFQGNSAPDKSGLPSDRFSAERTGGSVSTLTIQRTQQEDSAVYLCASSLFPFSYNEQFFGPGTRLTVL.

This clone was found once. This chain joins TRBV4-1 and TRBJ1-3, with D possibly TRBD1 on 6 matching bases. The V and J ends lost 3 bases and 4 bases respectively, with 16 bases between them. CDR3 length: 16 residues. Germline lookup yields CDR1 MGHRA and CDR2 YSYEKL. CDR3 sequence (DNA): TGCGCCAGCAGCCATAACAGGGTCCCTCCCGGAAACACCATATATTTT. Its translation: CASSHNRVPPGNTIYF.

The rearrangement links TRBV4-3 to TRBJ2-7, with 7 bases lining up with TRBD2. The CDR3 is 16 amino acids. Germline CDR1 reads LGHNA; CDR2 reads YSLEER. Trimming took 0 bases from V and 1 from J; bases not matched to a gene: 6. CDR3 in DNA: TGCGCCAGCAGCCAAGATCGGGCTAGCGGATCCTACGAGCAGTACTTC. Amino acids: CASSQDRASGSYEQYF.

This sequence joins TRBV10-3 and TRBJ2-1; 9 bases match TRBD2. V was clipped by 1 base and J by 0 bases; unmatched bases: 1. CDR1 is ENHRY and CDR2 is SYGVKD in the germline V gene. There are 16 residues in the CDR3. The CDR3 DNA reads TGTGCCATCAGTGAGTTTAGCGGGAGCTCCTACAATGAGCAGTTCTTC. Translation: CAISEFSGSSYNEQFF.

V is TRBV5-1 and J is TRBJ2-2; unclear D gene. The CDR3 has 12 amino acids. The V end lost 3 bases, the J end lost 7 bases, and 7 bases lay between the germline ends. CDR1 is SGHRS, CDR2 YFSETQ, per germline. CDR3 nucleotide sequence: TGCGCCAGCAGCTCCTATATCGGGGAGCTGTTTTTT. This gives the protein CASSSYIGELFF.

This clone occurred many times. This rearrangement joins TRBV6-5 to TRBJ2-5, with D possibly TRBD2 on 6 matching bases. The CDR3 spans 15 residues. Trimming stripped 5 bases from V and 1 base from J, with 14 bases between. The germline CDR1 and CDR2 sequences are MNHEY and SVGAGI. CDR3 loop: CASSAVRAGQETQYF. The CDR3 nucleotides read TGTGCCAGCAGTGCCGTGCGAGCGGGCCAAGAGACCCAGTACTTC.

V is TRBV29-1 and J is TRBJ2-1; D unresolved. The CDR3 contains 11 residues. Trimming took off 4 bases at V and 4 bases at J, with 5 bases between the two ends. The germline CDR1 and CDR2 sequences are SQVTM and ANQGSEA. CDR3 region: CSVGPYNEQFF. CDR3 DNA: TGCAGCGTTGGGCCGTACAATGAGCAGTTCTTC.

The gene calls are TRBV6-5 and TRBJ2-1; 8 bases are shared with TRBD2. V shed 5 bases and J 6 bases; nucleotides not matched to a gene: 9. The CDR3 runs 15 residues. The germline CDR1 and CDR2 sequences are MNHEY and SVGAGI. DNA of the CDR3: TGTGCCAGCAGTCGAGCGGGAGAGGTTGGCAATGAGCAGTTCTTC. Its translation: CASSRAGEVGNEQFF.

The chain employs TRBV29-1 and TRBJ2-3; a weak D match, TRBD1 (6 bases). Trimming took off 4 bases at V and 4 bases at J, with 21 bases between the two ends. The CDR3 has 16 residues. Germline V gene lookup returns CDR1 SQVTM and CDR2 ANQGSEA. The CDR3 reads CSVVGAPRYSSDTQYF. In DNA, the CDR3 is TGCAGCGTTGTGGGGGCCCCAAGATACAGCTCAGATACGCAGTATTTT.

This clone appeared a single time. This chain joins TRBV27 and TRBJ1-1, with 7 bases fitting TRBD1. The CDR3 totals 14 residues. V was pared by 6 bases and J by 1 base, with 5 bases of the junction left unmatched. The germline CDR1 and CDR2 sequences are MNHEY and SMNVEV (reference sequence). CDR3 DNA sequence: TGTGCCAGCAGCCGGGACAGATCGAACACTGAAGCTTTCTTT. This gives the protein CASSRDRSNTEAFF.

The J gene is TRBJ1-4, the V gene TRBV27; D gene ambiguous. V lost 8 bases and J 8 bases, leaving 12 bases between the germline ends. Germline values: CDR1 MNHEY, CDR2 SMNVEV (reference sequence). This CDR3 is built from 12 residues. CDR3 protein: CASGPAGEKLFF. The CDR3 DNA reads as TGTGCCAGCGGACCGGCGGGGGAAAAACTGTTTTTT. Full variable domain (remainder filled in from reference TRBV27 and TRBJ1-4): EAQVTQNPRYLITVTGKKLTVTCSQNMNHEYMSWYRQDPGLGLRQIYYSMNVEVTDKGDVPEGYKVSRKEKRNFPLILESPSPNQTSLYFCASGPAGEKLFFGSGTQLSVL.

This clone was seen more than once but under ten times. The CDR3 loop reads CASDRSGENQPQHF. The DNA of the CDR3 is TGTGCCAGCGATAGATCGGGGGAAAATCAGCCCCAGCATTTT. The chain employs TRBV2 and TRBJ1-5; tentatively, D is TRBD1 (5 bases). Germline CDR1 reads SNHLY; CDR2 reads FYNNEI. The CDR3 sequence is 14 residues long. With 8 bases removed from V and 4 bases from J, the gap between germline ends came to 15 bases.

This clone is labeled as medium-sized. Here the CDR3 reads CATSTRTTGDGYTF. The CDR3 bases are TGTGCCACCAGCACACGGACAACGGGAGATGGCTACACCTTC. The rearrangement uses TRBV15 and TRBJ1-2; the D gene is possibly TRBD1 (5 bases). In germline, CDR1 is LNHNV, CDR2 YYDKDF (reference sequence). Trimming removed 4 bases from V and 6 bases from J, with 15 bases in between. The CDR3 consists of 14 residues.